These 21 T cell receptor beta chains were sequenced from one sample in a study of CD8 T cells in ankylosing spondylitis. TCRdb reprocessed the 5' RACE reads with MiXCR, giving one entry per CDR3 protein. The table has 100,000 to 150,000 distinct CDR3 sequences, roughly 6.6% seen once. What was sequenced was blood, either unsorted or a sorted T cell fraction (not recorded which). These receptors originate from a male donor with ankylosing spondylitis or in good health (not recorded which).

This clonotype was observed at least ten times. Written as DNA, the CDR3 is TGTGCCAGCTCACTTGGGACAGGGGGCTTCTACGAGCAGTACTTC. Its protein is CASSLGTGGFYEQYF. The V call is TRBV18, the J call TRBJ2-7; 12 bases are shared with TRBD1. Germline CDR1 KGHSH, CDR2 LQKENI. The J segment lost 3 bases and the V segment lost 4 bases, leaving 4 bases of the junction unmatched. This CDR3 is 15 amino acids long.

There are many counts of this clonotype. The DNA of the CDR3 is TGTGCCAGCAGCCCTCTCGCTGGGAGGAGCACAGATACGCAGTATTTT. Amino acid sequence: CASSPLAGRSTDTQYF. The chain links TRBV6-4 to TRBJ2-3; tentatively, D is TRBD2 (6 bases). Germline values: CDR1 MRHNA, CDR2 SNTAGT. V shed 6 bases and J shed 0 bases, with 16 bases lying between them. CDR3 length equals 16 residues.

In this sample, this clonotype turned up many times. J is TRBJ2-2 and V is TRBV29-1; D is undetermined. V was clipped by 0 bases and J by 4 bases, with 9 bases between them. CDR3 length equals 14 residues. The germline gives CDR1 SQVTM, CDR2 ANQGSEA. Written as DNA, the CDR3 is TGCAGCGTTGAAGATTCTGACATCACCGGGGAGCTGTTTTTT. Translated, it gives CSVEDSDITGELFF.

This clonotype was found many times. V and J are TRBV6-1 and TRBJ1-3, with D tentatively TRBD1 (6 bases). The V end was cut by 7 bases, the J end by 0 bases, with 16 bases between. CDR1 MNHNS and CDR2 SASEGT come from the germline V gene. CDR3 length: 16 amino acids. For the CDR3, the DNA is TGTGCCAGCATCGCGAGCCGGGGGCTCTCTGGAAACACCATATATTTT. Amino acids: CASIASRGLSGNTIYF.

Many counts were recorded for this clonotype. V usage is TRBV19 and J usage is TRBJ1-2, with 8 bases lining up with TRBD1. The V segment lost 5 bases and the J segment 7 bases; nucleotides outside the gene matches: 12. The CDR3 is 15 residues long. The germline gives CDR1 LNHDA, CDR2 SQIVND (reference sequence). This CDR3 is CASSPRGQVKGGYTF. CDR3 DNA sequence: TGTGCCAGTAGTCCACGGGGACAGGTCAAAGGTGGCTACACCTTC.

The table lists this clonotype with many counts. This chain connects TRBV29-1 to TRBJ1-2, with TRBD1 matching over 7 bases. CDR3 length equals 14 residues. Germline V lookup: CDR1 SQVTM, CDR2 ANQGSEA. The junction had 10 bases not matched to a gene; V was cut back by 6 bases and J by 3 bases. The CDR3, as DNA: TGCAGCGTATCCGGGACAGAGGACTACTATGGCTACACCTTC. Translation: CSVSGTEDYYGYTF.

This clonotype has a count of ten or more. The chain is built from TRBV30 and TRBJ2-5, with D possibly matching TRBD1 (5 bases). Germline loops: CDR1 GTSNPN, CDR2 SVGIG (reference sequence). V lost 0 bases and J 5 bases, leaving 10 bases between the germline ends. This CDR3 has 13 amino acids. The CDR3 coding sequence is TGTGCCTGGAGTGTGGCCAGGGCCGAGACCCAGTACTTC. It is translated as CAWSVARAETQYF.

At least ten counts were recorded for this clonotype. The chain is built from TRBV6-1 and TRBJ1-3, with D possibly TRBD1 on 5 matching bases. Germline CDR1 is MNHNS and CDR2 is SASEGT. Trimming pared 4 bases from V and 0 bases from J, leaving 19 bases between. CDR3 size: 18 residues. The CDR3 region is CASSGSIGGARSGNTIYF. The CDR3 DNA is TGTGCCAGCAGTGGTTCTATTGGAGGGGCCCGCTCTGGAAACACCATATATTTT.

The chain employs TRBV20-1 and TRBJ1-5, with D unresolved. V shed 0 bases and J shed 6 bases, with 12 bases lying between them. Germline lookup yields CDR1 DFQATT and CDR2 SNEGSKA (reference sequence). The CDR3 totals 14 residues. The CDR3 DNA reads TGCAGTGCTAGAGATTATCAATCGGCTCAGCCCCAGCATTTT. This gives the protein CSARDYQSAQPQHF.

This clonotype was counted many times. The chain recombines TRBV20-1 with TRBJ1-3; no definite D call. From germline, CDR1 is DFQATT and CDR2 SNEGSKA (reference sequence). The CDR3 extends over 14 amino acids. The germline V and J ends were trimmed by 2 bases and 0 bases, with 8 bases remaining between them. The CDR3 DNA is TGCAGTGCTAGACTCGGGCTCTCTGGAAACACCATATATTTT. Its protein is CSARLGLSGNTIYF.

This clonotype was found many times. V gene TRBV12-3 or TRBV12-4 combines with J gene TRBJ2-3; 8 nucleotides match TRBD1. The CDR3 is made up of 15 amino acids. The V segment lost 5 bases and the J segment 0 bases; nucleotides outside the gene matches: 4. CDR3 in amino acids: CASSPRQGSTDTQYF. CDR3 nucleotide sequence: TGTGCCAGCAGTCCCCGACAGGGGAGCACAGATACGCAGTATTTT.

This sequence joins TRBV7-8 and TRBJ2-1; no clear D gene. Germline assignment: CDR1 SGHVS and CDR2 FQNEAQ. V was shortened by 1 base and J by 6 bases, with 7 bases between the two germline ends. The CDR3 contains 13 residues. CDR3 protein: CASSLVQLNEQFF. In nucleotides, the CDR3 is TGTGCCAGCAGCTTAGTTCAGCTCAATGAGCAGTTCTTC.

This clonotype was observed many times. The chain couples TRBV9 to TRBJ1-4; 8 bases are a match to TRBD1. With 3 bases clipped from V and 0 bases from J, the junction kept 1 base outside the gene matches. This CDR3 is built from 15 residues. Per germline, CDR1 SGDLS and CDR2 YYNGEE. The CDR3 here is CASSAGGSTNEKLFF. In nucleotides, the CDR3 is TGTGCCAGCAGCGCAGGGGGCTCAACTAATGAAAAACTGTTTTTT. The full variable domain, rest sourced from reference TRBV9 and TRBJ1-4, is DSGVTQTPKHLITATGQRVTLRCSPRSGDLSVYWYQQSLDQGLQFLIQYYNGEERAKGNILERFSAQQFPDLHSELNLSSLELGDSALYFCASSAGGSTNEKLFFGSGTQLSVL.

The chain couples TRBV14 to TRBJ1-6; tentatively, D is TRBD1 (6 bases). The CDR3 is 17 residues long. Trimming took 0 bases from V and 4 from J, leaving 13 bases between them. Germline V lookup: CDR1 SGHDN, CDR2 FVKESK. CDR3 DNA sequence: TGTGCCAGCAGCCAAGATCAAGGGACACGATATAATTCACCCCTCCACTTT. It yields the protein CASSQDQGTRYNSPLHF.

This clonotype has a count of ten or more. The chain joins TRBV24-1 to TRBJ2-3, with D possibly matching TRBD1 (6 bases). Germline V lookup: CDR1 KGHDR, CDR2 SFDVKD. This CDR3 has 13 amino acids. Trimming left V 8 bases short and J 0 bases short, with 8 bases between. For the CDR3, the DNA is TGTGCCACCACTGGGACAAGCACAGATACGCAGTATTTT. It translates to CATTGTSTDTQYF.

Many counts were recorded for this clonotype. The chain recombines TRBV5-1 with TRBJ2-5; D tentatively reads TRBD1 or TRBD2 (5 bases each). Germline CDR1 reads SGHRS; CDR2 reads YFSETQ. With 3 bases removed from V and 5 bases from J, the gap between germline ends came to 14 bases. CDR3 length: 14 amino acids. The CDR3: CASSSEGPRETQYF. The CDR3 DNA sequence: TGCGCCAGCAGCTCAGAGGGACCCAGGGAGACCCAGTACTTC.

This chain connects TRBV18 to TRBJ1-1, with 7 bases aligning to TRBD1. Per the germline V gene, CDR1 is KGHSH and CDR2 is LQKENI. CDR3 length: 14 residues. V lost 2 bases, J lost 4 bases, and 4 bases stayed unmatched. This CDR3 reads CASSPVTGATEAFF. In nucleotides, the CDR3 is TGTGCCAGCTCACCAGTTACAGGGGCCACTGAAGCTTTCTTT.

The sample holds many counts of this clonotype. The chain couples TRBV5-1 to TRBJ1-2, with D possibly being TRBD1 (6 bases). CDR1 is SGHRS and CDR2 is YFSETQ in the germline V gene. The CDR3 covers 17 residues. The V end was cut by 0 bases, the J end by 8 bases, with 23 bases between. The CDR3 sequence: CASSLALQGGPDRGYTF. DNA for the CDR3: TGCGCCAGCAGCTTGGCCTTACAGGGAGGTCCGGATAGAGGCTACACCTTC. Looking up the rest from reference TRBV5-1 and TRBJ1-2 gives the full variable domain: KAGVTQTPRYLIKTRGQQVTLSCSPISGHRSVSWYQQTPGQGLQFLFEYFSETQRNKGNFPGRFSGRQFSNSRSEMNVSTLELGDSALYLCASSLALQGGPDRGYTFGSGTRLTVV.

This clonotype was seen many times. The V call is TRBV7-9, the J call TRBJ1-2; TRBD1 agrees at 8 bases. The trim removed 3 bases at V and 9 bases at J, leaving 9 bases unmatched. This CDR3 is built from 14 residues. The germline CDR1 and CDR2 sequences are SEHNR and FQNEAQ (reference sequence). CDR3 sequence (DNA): TGTGCCAGCAGCTTCTCGGACAGGGCTAGGAGCTACACCTTC. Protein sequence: CASSFSDRARSYTF.

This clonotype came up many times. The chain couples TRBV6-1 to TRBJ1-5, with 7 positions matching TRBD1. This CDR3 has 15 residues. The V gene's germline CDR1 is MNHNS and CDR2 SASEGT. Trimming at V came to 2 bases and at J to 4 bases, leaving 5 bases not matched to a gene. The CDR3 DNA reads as TGTGCCAGCAGTGAAAAGCCAGGGGGTAATCAGCCCCAGCATTTT. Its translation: CASSEKPGGNQPQHF.

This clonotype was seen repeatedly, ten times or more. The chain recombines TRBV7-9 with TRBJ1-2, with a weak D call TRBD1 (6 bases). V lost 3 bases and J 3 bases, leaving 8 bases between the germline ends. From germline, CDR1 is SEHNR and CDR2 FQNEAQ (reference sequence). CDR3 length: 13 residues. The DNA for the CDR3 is TGTGCCAGCAGCTTCGGGGGCGACTATGGCTACACCTTC. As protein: CASSFGGDYGYTF.